Sequencing of this T cell receptor beta chain was carried out in a study of T cell responses to AZD1222 COVID-19 vaccine. General study findings and limits: Repertoires in all cases were sampled only once the peak T cell response had passed. Clonal diversity may have been underestimated, and the donors were mostly white British, with more females than males. Increased Spike-specific TCR breadth and depth were observed after two AZD1222 doses.

The CDR3 spans 13 residues. Germline trimming cut 2 bases from V and 6 bases from J; bases unmatched to any gene: 4. Germline values: CDR1 LGHNA, CDR2 YSLEER. Measured with immunoSEQ multiplex PCR; TCRdb has only the in-frame clones, and not every one. The repertoire has about 110,000 clones, roughly 91% of them found once; the top ten carry about 9.7%. Turning to this clone: The antigen remains unidentified.

This chain links TRBV4-3 with TRBJ2-7; 7 bases map to TRBD1. The material was peripheral blood, obtained on day 0 of AZD1222 vaccination. This receptor was identified in an adult in good health. Here the CDR3 reads CASSQLTGFEQYF. The CDR3 DNA is TGCGCCAGCAGCCAACTGACAGGGTTCGAGCAGTACTTC.